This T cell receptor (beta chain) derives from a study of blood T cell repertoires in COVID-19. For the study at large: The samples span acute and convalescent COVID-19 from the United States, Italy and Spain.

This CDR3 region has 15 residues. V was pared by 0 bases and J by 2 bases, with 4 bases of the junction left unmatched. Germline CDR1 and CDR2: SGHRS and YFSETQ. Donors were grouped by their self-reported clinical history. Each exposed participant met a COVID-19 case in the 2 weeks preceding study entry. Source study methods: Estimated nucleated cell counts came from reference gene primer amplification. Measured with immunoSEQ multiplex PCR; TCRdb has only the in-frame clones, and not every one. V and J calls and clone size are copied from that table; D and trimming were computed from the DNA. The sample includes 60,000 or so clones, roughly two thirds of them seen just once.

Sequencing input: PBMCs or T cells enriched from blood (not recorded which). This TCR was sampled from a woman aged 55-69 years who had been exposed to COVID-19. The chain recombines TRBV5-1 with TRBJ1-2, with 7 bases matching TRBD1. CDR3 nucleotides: TGCGCCAGCAGCTTGGCGACAGGGAACAACTATGGCTACACCTTC. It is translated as CASSLATGNNYGYTF.